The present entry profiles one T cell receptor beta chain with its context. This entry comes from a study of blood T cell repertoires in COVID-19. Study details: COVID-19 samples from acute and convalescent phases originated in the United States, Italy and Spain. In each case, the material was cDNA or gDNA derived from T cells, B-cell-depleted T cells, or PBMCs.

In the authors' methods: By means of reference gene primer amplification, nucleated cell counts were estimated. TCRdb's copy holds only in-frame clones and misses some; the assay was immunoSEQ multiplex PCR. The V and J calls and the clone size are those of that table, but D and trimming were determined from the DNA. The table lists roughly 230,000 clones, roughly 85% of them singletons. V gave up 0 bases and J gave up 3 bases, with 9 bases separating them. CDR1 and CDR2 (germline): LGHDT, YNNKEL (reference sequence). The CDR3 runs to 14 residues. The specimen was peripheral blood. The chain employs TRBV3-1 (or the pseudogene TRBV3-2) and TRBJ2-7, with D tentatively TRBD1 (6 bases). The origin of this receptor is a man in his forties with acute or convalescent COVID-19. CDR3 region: CASSQEGAYYEQYF. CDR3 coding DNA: TGTGCCAGCAGCCAAGAGGGGGCTTACTACGAGCAGTACTTC.